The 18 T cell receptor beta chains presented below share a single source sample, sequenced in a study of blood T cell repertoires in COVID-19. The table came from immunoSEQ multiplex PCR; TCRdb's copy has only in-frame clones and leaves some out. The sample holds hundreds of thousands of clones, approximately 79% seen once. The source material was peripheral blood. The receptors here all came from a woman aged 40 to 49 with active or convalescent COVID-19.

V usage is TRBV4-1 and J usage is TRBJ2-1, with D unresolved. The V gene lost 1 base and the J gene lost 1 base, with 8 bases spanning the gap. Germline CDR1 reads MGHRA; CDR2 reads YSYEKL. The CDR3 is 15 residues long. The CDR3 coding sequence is TGCGCCAGCAGCCAAGTACGAGGTTCCTACAATGAGCAGTTCTTC. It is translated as CASSQVRGSYNEQFF.

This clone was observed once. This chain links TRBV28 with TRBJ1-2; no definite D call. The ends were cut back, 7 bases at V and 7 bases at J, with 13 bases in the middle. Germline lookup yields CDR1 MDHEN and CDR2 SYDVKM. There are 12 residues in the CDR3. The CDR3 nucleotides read TGTGCCAGCACCCTCCGGGGTTTTGGCTACACCTTC. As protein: CASTLRGFGYTF.

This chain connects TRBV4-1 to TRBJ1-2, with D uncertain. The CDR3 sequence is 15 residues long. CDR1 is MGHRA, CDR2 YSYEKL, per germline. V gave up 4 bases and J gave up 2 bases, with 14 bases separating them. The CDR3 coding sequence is TGCGCCAGCAGCCCCCAGTACGGGAGCAACTATGGCTACACCTTC. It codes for CASSPQYGSNYGYTF.

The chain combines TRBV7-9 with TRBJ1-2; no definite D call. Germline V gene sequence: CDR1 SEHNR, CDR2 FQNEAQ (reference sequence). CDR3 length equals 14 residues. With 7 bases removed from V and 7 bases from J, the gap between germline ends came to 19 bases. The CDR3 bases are TGTGCCAGCACCGTTCTCGGCCGGGTCCGTGGCTACACCTTC. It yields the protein CASTVLGRVRGYTF.

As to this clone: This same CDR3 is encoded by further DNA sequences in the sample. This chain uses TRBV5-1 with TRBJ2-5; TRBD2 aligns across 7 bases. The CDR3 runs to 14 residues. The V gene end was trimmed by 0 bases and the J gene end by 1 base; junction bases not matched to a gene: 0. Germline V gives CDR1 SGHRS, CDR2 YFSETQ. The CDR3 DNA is TGCGCCAGCAGCTTGGGCGGGGGCCAAGAGACCCAGTACTTC. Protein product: CASSLGGGQETQYF. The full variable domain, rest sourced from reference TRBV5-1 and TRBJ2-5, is KAGVTQTPRYLIKTRGQQVTLSCSPISGHRSVSWYQQTPGQGLQFLFEYFSETQRNKGNFPGRFSGRQFSNSRSEMNVSTLELGDSALYLCASSLGGGQETQYFGPGTRLLVL.

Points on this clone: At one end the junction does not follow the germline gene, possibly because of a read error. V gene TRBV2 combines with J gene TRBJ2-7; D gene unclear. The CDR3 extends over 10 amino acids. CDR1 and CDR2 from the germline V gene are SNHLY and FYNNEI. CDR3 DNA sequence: TGTGCCAGCAGTGGATCTATCGAGTTCTTC. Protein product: CASSGSIEFF.

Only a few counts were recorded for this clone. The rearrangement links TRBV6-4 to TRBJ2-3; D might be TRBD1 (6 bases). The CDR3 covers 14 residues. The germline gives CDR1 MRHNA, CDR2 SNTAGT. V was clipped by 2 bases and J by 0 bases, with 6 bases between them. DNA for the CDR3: TGTGCCAGCAGTGACGGACAGAGCACAGATACGCAGTATTTT. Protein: CASSDGQSTDTQYF.

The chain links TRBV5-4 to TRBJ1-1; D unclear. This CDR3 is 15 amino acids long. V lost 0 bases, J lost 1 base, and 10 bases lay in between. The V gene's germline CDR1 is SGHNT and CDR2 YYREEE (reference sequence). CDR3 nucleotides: TGTGCCAGCAGCTTGGTCAGCAGGAAGAACACTGAAGCTTTCTTT. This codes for CASSLVSRKNTEAFF.

CDR3 protein: CASSLALGAFLEAFF. CDR3 in DNA: TGTGCCAGCAGCTTGGCGTTGGGGGCATTTCTTGAAGCTTTCTTT. V is TRBV5-5 and J is TRBJ1-1, with TRBD1 as a possible D gene (6 bases). The CDR3 extends over 15 amino acids. Looked up from germline, CDR1 is SGHKS and CDR2 is YYEKEE (reference sequence). V was cut by 0 bases and J by 7 bases, with 16 bases left in between.

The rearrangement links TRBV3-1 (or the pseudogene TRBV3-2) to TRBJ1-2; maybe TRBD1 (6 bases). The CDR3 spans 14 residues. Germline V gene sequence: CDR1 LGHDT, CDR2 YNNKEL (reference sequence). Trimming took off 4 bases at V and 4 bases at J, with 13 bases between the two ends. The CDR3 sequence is CASSRETGFYGYTF. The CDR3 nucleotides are TGTGCCAGCAGCCGGGAAACAGGGTTCTATGGCTACACCTTC.

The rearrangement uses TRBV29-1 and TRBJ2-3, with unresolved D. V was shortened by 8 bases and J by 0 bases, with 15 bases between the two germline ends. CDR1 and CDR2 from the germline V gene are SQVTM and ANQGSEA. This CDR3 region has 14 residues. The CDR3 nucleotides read TGCAGCCTCTTGGGCAGTACTAGCACAGATACGCAGTATTTT. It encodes CSLLGSTSTDTQYF.

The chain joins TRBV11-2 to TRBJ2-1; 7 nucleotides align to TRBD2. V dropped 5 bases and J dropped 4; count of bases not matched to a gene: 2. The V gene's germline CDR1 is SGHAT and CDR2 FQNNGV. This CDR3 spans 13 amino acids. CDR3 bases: TGTGCCAGCAGCCAACTAGCGTACAATGAGCAGTTCTTC. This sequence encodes CASSQLAYNEQFF.

The CDR3 spells CASSLDTYEQYV. CDR3 DNA sequence: TGTGCCAGCAGCTTGGACACCTACGAGCAGTACGTC. The gene calls are TRBV5-4 and TRBJ2-7; no clear D gene. V was trimmed by 0 bases and J by 2 bases, leaving 3 bases between them. Germline V gene sequence: CDR1 SGHNT, CDR2 YYREEE (reference sequence). The CDR3 covers 12 residues.

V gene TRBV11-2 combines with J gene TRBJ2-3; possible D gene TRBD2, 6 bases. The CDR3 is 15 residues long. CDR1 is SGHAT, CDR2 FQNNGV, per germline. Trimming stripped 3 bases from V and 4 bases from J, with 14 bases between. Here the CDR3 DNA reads TGTGCCAGCAGCTTCTGGCGGGGTGGTTCAGATACGCAGTATTTT. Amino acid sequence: CASSFWRGGSDTQYF.

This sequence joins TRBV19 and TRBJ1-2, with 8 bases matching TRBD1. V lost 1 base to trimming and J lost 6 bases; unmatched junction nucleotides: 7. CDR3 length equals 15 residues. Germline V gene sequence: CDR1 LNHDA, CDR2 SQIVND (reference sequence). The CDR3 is CASSIARGQGHGYTF. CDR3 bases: TGTGCCAGTAGTATAGCTAGAGGACAGGGTCATGGCTACACCTTC.

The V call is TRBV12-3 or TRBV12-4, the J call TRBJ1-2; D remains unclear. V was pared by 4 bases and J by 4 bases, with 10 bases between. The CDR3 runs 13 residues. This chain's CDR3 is CASSYNGGYGYTF. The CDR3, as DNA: TGTGCCAGCAGTTACAATGGCGGCTATGGCTACACCTTC.

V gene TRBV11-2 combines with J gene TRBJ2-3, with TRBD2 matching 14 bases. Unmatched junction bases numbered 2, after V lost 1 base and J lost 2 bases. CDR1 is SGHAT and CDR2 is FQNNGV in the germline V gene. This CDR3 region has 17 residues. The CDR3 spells CASSLGTSGGSTDTQYF. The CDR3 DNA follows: TGTGCCAGCAGCTTAGGGACTAGCGGGGGGTCCACAGATACGCAGTATTTT.

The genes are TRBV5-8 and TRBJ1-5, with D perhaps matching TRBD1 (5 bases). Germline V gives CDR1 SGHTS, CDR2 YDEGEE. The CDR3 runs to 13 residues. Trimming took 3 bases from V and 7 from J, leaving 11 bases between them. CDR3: CASSSGWAQPQHF. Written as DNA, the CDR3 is TGTGCCAGCAGCTCAGGGTGGGCCCAGCCCCAGCATTTT.